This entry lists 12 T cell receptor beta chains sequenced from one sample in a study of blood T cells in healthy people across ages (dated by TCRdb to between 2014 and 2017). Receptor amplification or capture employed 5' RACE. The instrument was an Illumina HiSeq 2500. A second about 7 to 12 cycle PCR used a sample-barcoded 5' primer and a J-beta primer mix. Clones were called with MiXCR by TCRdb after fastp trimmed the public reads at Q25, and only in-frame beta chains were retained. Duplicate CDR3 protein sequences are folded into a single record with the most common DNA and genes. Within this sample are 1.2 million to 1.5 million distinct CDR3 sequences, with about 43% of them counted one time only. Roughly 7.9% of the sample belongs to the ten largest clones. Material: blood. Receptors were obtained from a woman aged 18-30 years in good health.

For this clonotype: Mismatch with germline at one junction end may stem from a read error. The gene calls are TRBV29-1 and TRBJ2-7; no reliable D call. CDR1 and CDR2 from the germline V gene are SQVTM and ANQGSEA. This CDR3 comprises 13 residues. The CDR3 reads CIVEDLSGYEQYF. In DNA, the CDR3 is TGCATCGTTGAAGATTTGAGTGGCTACGAGCAGTACTTC.

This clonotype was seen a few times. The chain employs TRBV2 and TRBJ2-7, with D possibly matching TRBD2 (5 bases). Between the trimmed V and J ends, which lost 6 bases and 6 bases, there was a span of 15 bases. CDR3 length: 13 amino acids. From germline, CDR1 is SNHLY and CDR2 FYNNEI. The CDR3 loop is CASSPDLYGEQYF. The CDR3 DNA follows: TGTGCCAGCAGCCCGGACTTGTATGGCGAGCAGTACTTC.

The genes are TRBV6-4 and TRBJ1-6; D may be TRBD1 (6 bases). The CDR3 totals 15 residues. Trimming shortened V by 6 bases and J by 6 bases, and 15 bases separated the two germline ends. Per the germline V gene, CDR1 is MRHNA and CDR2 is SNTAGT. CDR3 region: CASRPRDNLNSPLHF. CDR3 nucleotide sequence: TGTGCCAGCAGACCTCGGGACAACCTTAATTCACCCCTCCACTTT.

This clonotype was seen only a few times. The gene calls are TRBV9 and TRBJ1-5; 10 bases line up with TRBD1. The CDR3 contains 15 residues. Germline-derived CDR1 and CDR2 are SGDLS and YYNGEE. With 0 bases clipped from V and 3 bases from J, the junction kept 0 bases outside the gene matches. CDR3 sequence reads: CASSVGQGANQPQHF. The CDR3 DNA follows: TGTGCCAGCAGCGTAGGACAGGGGGCCAATCAGCCCCAGCATTTT.

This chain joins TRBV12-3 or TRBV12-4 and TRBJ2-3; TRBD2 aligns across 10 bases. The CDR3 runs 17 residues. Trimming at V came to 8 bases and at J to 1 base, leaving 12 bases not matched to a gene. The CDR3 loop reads CASSGLAGARRTDTQYF. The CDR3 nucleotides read TGTGCCAGCTCCGGCCTAGCGGGGGCTAGACGCACAGATACGCAGTATTTT.

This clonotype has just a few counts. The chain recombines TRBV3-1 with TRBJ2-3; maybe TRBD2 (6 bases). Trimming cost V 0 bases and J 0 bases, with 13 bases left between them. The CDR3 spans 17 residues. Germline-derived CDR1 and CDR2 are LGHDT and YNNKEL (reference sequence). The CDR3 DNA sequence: TGTGCCAGCAGCCAAGATAGGGAGACTAGAAGCACAGATACGCAGTATTTT. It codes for CASSQDRETRSTDTQYF.

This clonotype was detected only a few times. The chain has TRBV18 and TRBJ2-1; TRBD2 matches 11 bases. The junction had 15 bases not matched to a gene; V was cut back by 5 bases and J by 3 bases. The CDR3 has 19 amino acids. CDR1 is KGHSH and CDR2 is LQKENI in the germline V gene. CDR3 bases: TGTGCCAGCTCATCTTTATCTGGGACTAGCGGAGGATTCTACAATGAGCAGTTCTTC. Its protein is CASSSLSGTSGGFYNEQFF.

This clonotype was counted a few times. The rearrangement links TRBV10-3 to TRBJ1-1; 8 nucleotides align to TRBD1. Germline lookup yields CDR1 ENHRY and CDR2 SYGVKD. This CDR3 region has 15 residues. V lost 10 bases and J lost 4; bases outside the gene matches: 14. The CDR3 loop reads CATKKQGEGGTEAFF. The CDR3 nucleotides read TGTGCCACCAAAAAACAGGGGGAGGGCGGCACTGAAGCTTTCTTT.

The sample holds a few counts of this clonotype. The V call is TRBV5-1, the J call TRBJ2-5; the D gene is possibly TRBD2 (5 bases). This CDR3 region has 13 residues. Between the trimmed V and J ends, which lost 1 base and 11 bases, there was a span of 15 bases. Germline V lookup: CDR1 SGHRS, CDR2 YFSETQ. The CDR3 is CASSLSGEREQYF. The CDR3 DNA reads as TGCGCCAGCAGCTTGAGCGGAGAAAGGGAACAGTACTTC.

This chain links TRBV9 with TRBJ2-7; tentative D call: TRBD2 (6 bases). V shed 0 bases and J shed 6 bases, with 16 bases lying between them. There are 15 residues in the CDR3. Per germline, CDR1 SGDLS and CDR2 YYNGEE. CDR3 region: CASSVGRDGLGEQYF. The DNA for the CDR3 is TGTGCCAGCAGCGTAGGGCGGGATGGATTAGGCGAGCAGTACTTC.

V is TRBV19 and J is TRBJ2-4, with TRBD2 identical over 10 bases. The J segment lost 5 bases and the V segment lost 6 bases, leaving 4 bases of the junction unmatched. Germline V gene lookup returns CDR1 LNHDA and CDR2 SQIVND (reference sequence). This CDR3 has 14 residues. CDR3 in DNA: TGTGCCAGTAGCCTAGCGGGAGTGGAAAACATTCAGTACTTC. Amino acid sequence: CASSLAGVENIQYF.

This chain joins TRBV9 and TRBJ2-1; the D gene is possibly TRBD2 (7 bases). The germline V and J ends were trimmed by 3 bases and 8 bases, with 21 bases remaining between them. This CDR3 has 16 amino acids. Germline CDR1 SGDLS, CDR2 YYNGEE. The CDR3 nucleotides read TGTGCCAGCAGCGGTAGGGGGGGAATATTGGCGGATGAGCAGTTCTTC. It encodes CASSGRGGILADEQFF.